This entry lists 21 T cell receptor beta chains sequenced from one sample in a study of blood T cell repertoires in COVID-19. Assay: immunoSEQ multiplex PCR; the TCRdb copy retains only in-frame clones and omits some. The sample shows over 90,000 clones, 87% of them seen only once. Material: peripheral blood. The receptors were sampled from a woman aged 45-60 years with COVID-19, enrolled during active disease.

V is TRBV7-2 and J is TRBJ2-1, with D possibly TRBD2 on 5 matching bases. There are 12 residues in the CDR3. Per germline, CDR1 SGHTA and CDR2 FQGNSA. V lost 7 bases and J lost 7, with 11 bases in between. In DNA form, the CDR3 reads TGTGCCAGCACCCGGGGTATGAATGAGCAGTTCTTC. Encoded protein: CASTRGMNEQFF.

The V and J genes are TRBV11-2 and TRBJ2-1; D may be TRBD2 (6 bases). CDR3 length: 13 residues. V was shortened by 8 bases and J by 0 bases, with 8 bases between the two germline ends. Germline V gene sequence: CDR1 SGHAT, CDR2 FQNNGV. The CDR3 protein is CASRGSSYNEQFF. The DNA for the CDR3 is TGTGCCAGCCGGGGGAGCTCCTACAATGAGCAGTTCTTC. Using reference TRBV11-2 and TRBJ2-1 for the parts outside the CDR3, the full variable domain is EAGVAQSPRYKIIEKRQSVAFWCNPISGHATLYWYQQILGQGPKLLIQFQNNGVVDDSQLPKDRFSAERLKGVDSTLKIQPAKLEDSAVYLCASRGSSYNEQFFGPGTRLTVL.

V and J are TRBV2 and TRBJ2-3; 7 bases align to TRBD2. CDR1 SNHLY and CDR2 FYNNEI come from the germline V gene. V shed 10 bases, J shed 1 base, and the junction held 5 bases outside the gene matches. The CDR3 runs to 13 residues. The CDR3 sequence is CATGGSRTDTQYF. The CDR3 DNA sequence: TGTGCCACCGGGGGGTCGCGCACAGATACGCAGTATTTT. The full variable domain, its missing parts supplied by reference TRBV2 and TRBJ2-3, is EPEVTQTPSHQVTQMGQEVILRCVPISNHLYFYWYRQILGQKVEFLVSFYNNEISEKSEIFDDQFSVERPDGSNFTLKIRSTKLEDSAMYFCATGGSRTDTQYFGPGTRLTVL.

The chain joins TRBV19 to TRBJ2-1; 7 bases agree with TRBD1. V gave up 3 bases and J gave up 0 bases; unmatched junction bases: 2. In germline, CDR1 is LNHDA, CDR2 SQIVND (reference sequence). This CDR3 region has 15 residues. The CDR3 spells CASSMPGGSYNEQFF. CDR3 bases: TGTGCCAGTAGTATGCCAGGGGGCTCCTACAATGAGCAGTTCTTC.

The chain combines TRBV7-9 with TRBJ2-7; 7 bases align to TRBD1. The V gene end was trimmed by 5 bases and the J gene end by 3 bases; junction bases not matched to a gene: 10. CDR1 and CDR2 from the germline V gene are SEHNR and FQNEAQ (reference sequence). This CDR3 has 15 residues. The CDR3 DNA is TGTGCCAGCAGCGGACCTACAGGGGTGGGCTACGAGCAGTACTTC. Its translation: CASSGPTGVGYEQYF.

The rearrangement uses TRBV16 and TRBJ2-7; the D is unclear. Trimming took off 1 base at V and 4 bases at J, with 8 bases between the two ends. The CDR3 is 13 amino acids. CDR1 KGHSY and CDR2 FQNENV come from the germline V gene. The CDR3 region is CASSQFSRYEQYF. CDR3 coding DNA: TGTGCCAGCAGCCAATTCTCGAGATACGAGCAGTACTTC.

The chain links TRBV19 to TRBJ1-3; D is perhaps TRBD1 (6 bases). CDR3 length equals 17 residues. The V gene lost 5 bases and the J gene lost 2 bases, with 19 bases spanning the gap. Germline CDR1 is LNHDA and CDR2 is SQIVND (reference sequence). The CDR3 loop is CASSARTVLVAGNTIYF. Written as DNA, the CDR3 is TGTGCCAGTAGTGCCCGGACAGTTTTAGTCGCTGGAAACACCATATATTTT.

The chain links TRBV18 to TRBJ2-2, with no clear D. V lost 0 bases and J 4 bases, leaving 9 bases between the germline ends. This CDR3 spans 15 amino acids. CDR1 is KGHSH, CDR2 LQKENI, per germline. Here the CDR3 reads CASSPPGSFTGELFF. CDR3 DNA: TGTGCCAGCTCACCACCGGGCAGTTTCACCGGGGAGCTGTTTTTT.

V and J are TRBV10-3 and TRBJ1-2, with a weak D call TRBD1 (6 bases). This CDR3 has 15 amino acids. V lost 0 bases and J 8 bases, leaving 16 bases between the germline ends. CDR1 ENHRY and CDR2 SYGVKD come from the germline V gene. The CDR3 reads CAISESTAGAQGYTF. The CDR3 DNA follows: TGTGCCATCAGTGAGTCGACCGCGGGGGCGCAAGGCTACACCTTC.

The chain uses TRBV24-1 and TRBJ2-2; TRBD1 matches 12 bases. The germline gives CDR1 KGHDR, CDR2 SFDVKD. The ends lost 5 bases at V and 6 bases at J; junction bases unmatched: 6. CDR3 size: 16 residues. The chain's CDR3 is CATSGMGQGASGELFF. The CDR3 DNA reads TGTGCCACCAGTGGGATGGGACAGGGGGCATCCGGGGAGCTGTTTTTT.

V is TRBV5-1 and J is TRBJ2-7; TRBD1 aligns across 8 bases. The germline V gene has CDR1 SGHRS and CDR2 YFSETQ. V trimming: 2 bases; J trimming: 4 bases; junction bases outside the gene matches: 5. The CDR3 consists of 14 residues. The CDR3 nucleotides read TGCGCCAGCAGCTTCAGGGGGCGATCATACGAGCAGTACTTC. Translated: CASSFRGRSYEQYF.

The gene calls are TRBV6-5 and TRBJ2-6; the D is unclear. The germline gives CDR1 MNHEY, CDR2 SVGAGI. The CDR3 extends over 15 amino acids. Trimming removed 4 bases from V and 0 bases from J, with 7 bases in between. CDR3 in DNA: TGTGCCAGCAGTTCCCGTATCTCTGGGGCCAACGTCCTGACTTTC. Encoded protein: CASSSRISGANVLTF.

This clone was counted a few times. The V and J genes are TRBV4-1 and TRBJ2-5, with 9 nucleotides matching TRBD2. Germline CDR1 MGHRA, CDR2 YSYEKL. Trimming took 4 bases from V and 2 from J; bases not matched to a gene: 8. This CDR3 has 16 amino acids. CDR3 sequence: CASSPMTSGAQETQYF. The CDR3 nucleotides read TGCGCCAGCAGCCCCATGACTAGCGGAGCGCAAGAGACCCAGTACTTC.

DNA of the CDR3: TGTGCCAGCACCCGCGGGGCAGGGCAGCCCCAGCATTTT. This codes for CASTRGAGQPQHF. The chain combines TRBV6-5 with TRBJ1-5; a weak D match, TRBD1 (5 bases). The CDR3 extends over 13 amino acids. CDR1 is MNHEY and CDR2 is SVGAGI in the germline V gene. Trimming removed 7 bases at V and 7 bases at J, with 14 bases between.

This clone was recorded only once. V and J are TRBV7-9 and TRBJ1-1, with D possibly TRBD1 on 5 matching bases. Looked up from germline, CDR1 is SEHNR and CDR2 is FQNEAQ (reference sequence). The CDR3 length is 17 residues. Trimming shortened V by 5 bases and J by 2 bases, and 21 bases separated the two germline ends. DNA of the CDR3: TGTGCCAGCAGCCCAATGGGGTTTCGGGGGAGAAACACTGAAGCTTTCTTT. Protein product: CASSPMGFRGRNTEAFF. The complete variable domain, with remaining parts taken from reference TRBV7-9 and TRBJ1-1, reads DTGVSQNPRHKITKRGQNVTFRCDPISEHNRLYWYRQTLGQGPEFLTYFQNEAQLEKSRLLSDRFSAERPKGSFSTLEIQRTEQGDSAMYLCASSPMGFRGRNTEAFFGQGTRLTVV.

V usage is TRBV5-1 and J usage is TRBJ2-2; 7 positions agree with TRBD2. The CDR3 consists of 15 residues. Unmatched junction bases numbered 5, after V lost 2 bases and J lost 4 bases. CDR1 and CDR2 from the germline V gene are SGHRS and YFSETQ. This CDR3 is CASSFGTTSTGELFF. The CDR3 DNA reads TGCGCCAGCAGCTTTGGGACTACATCCACCGGGGAGCTGTTTTTT.

J is TRBJ2-7 and V is TRBV7-2; 10 nucleotides agree with TRBD2. Trimming at V came to 4 bases and at J to 3 bases, leaving 6 bases not matched to a gene. Germline V gives CDR1 SGHTA, CDR2 FQGNSA. CDR3 length: 15 amino acids. The CDR3 sequence is CASSSRTSGLYEQYF. The CDR3, as DNA: TGTGCCAGCAGCTCTAGGACTAGCGGCCTCTACGAGCAGTACTTC.

This clone was seen only a few times. This sequence joins TRBV13 and TRBJ2-5; tentatively, D is TRBD2 (6 bases). The V gene lost 6 bases and the J gene lost 6 bases, with 17 bases spanning the gap. The V gene's germline CDR1 is PRHDT and CDR2 FYEKMQ (reference sequence). The CDR3 is 14 amino acids. CDR3 DNA: TGTGCCAGCAGGGAGGGTCGGCGGGGCCAGACCCAGTACTTC. Protein sequence: CASREGRRGQTQYF.

The CDR3: CASKSGTGASSTEAFF. The CDR3 nucleotides read TGTGCCAGCAAAAGCGGGACAGGGGCGTCGAGCACTGAAGCTTTCTTT. The chain carries TRBV27 and TRBJ1-1; 10 nucleotides align to TRBD1. V lost 7 bases, J lost 4 bases, and 12 bases stayed unmatched. Germline V gene lookup returns CDR1 MNHEY and CDR2 SMNVEV (reference sequence). This CDR3 is 16 amino acids long.

This clone was observed once. The genes are TRBV5-1 and TRBJ2-3; 16 positions match TRBD2. Germline V CDR1 and CDR2: SGHRS, YFSETQ. V shed 2 bases and J 4 bases; nucleotides not matched to a gene: 4. The CDR3 totals 17 residues. CDR3 in amino acids: CASSFGTSGGASDTQYF. DNA of the CDR3: TGCGCCAGCAGCTTTGGGACTAGCGGGGGGGCCTCAGATACGCAGTATTTT.

The genes are TRBV11-2 and TRBJ1-1; D is possibly TRBD1 (5 bases). The length of the CDR3 is 15 residues. Per the germline V gene, CDR1 is SGHAT and CDR2 is FQNNGV. V was clipped by 1 base and J by 4 bases, with 13 bases between them. This chain's CDR3 is CASSLGPSGRTEAFF. CDR3 coding DNA: TGTGCCAGCAGCTTAGGACCTTCAGGGCGCACTGAAGCTTTCTTT.